This TCR beta chain was found in a study of blood T cell repertoires in COVID-19. Study context: Whether acute or convalescent, the COVID-19 samples came from the United States, Italy and Spain.

Germline values: CDR1 SGHRS, CDR2 YFSETQ. V shed 5 bases, J shed 5 bases, and the junction held 8 bases outside the gene matches. CDR3 length: 14 residues. Clones were sequenced by immunoSEQ multiplex PCR, and TCRdb holds only the in-frame ones, with some missing. The sample carries 120,000 to 150,000 clones, approximately 90% recorded once. The TCR was taken from a woman of 80 years or more with acute or convalescent COVID-19. The chain recombines TRBV5-1 with TRBJ2-7, with 9 bases identical to TRBD1. The source material was peripheral blood. This chain's CDR3 is CASSSGQGNHEQYF. In DNA form, the CDR3 reads TGCGCCAGCAGTTCCGGACAGGGGAACCACGAGCAGTACTTC.